One and the same sample provided the 21 T cell receptor beta chains below, sequenced in a study of T cell responses to AZD1222 COVID-19 vaccine. Sequencing was performed with immunoSEQ multiplex PCR; in TCRdb, only in-frame clones are kept and a portion is missing. Of 100,000 to 150,000 clones listed, roughly 90% are singletons. Sequencing was performed on peripheral blood, taken on day 0 of AZD1222 vaccination. These receptor sequences come from an adult in good health.

The chain couples TRBV4-1 to TRBJ1-1; 7 positions agree with TRBD1. Germline V gene lookup returns CDR1 MGHRA and CDR2 YSYEKL. The CDR3 totals 14 residues. The ends lost 6 bases at V and 11 bases at J; junction bases unmatched: 15. The DNA of the CDR3 is TGCGCCAGCAGTTCTAGACAGGGAGTTGTTTGGGCTTTCTTT. It codes for CASSSRQGVVWAFF.

The chain carries TRBV13 and TRBJ1-1, with D perhaps matching TRBD1 (5 bases). With 0 bases removed from V and 7 bases from J, the gap between germline ends came to 12 bases. CDR1 and CDR2 (germline): PRHDT, FYEKMQ (reference sequence). The CDR3 has 14 residues. The CDR3 region has the DNA TGTGCCAGCAGCTTAGGCGGGGGGTCGGGTGAAGCTTTCTTT. Amino acid sequence: CASSLGGGSGEAFF.

The genes are TRBV19 and TRBJ2-7, with D possibly being TRBD1 or TRBD2 (5 bases each). Germline CDR1 is LNHDA and CDR2 is SQIVND (reference sequence). The CDR3 has 13 amino acids. Trimming took off 7 bases at V and 4 bases at J, with 14 bases between the two ends. CDR3 coding DNA: TGTGCCAGTAAGAGGGACGGAAGGTACGAGCAGTACTTC. Amino acids: CASKRDGRYEQYF.

The genes are TRBV11-3 and TRBJ2-3; 7 bases map to TRBD1. CDR1 is SGHNT, CDR2 YENEEA, per germline. The CDR3 contains 15 residues. With V trimmed by 0 bases and J by 2 bases, 2 bases remained unmatched. CDR3 in DNA: TGTGCCAGCAGCTTAGAAGGGGGCCCCACAGATACGCAGTATTTT. Its protein product is CASSLEGGPTDTQYF.

The J gene is TRBJ2-7, the V gene TRBV10-3; 9 positions match TRBD1. Trimming at V came to 4 bases and at J to 7 bases, leaving 8 bases not matched to a gene. Germline CDR1 reads ENHRY; CDR2 reads SYGVKD. This CDR3 has 14 amino acids. The CDR3 sequence: CAISGGGQGREQYF. CDR3 nucleotides: TGTGCCATCAGTGGTGGCGGACAGGGGAGGGAGCAGTACTTC.

The rearrangement joins TRBV4-3 to TRBJ2-1; possibly TRBD2 for D (5 bases). In germline, CDR1 is LGHNA, CDR2 YSLEER. V was cut by 0 bases and J by 13 bases, with 13 bases left in between. The CDR3 loop spans 13 amino acids. CDR3: CASSQDRLREQFF. The CDR3 DNA sequence: TGCGCCAGCAGCCAAGATCGGCTGAGGGAACAGTTCTTC.

V and J are TRBV7-3 and TRBJ1-2; D may be TRBD1 (5 bases). Trimming shortened V by 4 bases and J by 8 bases, and 14 bases separated the two germline ends. The CDR3 has 13 amino acids. CDR1 and CDR2 from the germline V gene are SGHTA and FQGTGA. CDR3 sequence (DNA): TGTGCCAGCAGCTCGCAGGGAGGAGGAGGCTACACCTTC. It encodes CASSSQGGGGYTF.

This clone was counted a single time. V gene TRBV7-2 combines with J gene TRBJ2-1; weak D call: TRBD2 (5 bases). Trimming left V 5 bases short and J 6 bases short, with 14 bases between. The CDR3 length is 14 residues. Germline V CDR1 and CDR2: SGHTA, FQGNSA. The CDR3 spells CASSLASEGNEQFF. The CDR3 DNA sequence: TGTGCCAGCAGCCTGGCTTCAGAGGGCAATGAGCAGTTCTTC.

The genes are TRBV18 and TRBJ2-3, with D unresolved. Trimming cost V 1 base and J 2 bases, with 13 bases left between them. Germline V gives CDR1 KGHSH, CDR2 LQKENI. The CDR3 is made up of 16 amino acids. The CDR3 coding sequence is TGTGCCAGCTCACCACGCGGAGAGACCATCACAGATACGCAGTATTTT. This gives the protein CASSPRGETITDTQYF.

The chain is built from TRBV4-3 and TRBJ1-2, with D unresolved. V was cut by 1 base and J by 0 bases, with 12 bases left in between. CDR1 and CDR2 from the germline V gene are LGHNA and YSLEER. CDR3 length: 16 amino acids. CDR3 DNA sequence: TGCGCCAGCAGCCAAGCCCGGGGTGCAACTAACTATGGCTACACCTTC. Encoded protein: CASSQARGATNYGYTF.

The CDR3 DNA follows: TGTGCCAGCAGCTTCCAGGGGGCCGCTGAAGCTTTCTTT. It translates to CASSFQGAAEAFF. The chain employs TRBV7-9 and TRBJ1-1, with 8 nucleotides matching TRBD1. The ends lost 3 bases at V and 6 bases at J; junction bases unmatched: 3. Germline V gene sequence: CDR1 SEHNR, CDR2 FQNEAQ (reference sequence). The CDR3 spans 13 residues.

This CDR3 reads CASSLYQTYEQYF. The CDR3 bases are TGTGCCAGCAGTTTGTATCAAACCTACGAGCAGTACTTC. The gene calls are TRBV27 and TRBJ2-7; D unclear. This CDR3 contains 13 residues. Between the trimmed V and J ends, which lost 3 bases and 2 bases, there was a span of 8 bases. CDR1 and CDR2 (germline): MNHEY, SMNVEV (reference sequence).

The chain combines TRBV5-1 with TRBJ1-6, with 8 bases matching TRBD1. V lost 4 bases, J lost 9 bases, and 12 bases stayed unmatched. The CDR3 is 16 residues long. From germline, CDR1 is SGHRS and CDR2 YFSETQ. Here the CDR3 reads CASSLGTGVLGSPLHF. The CDR3 DNA reads TGCGCCAGCAGCCTCGGGACAGGCGTTCTGGGTTCACCCCTCCACTTT.

This clone was recorded once. J is TRBJ2-1 and V is TRBV6-2 or TRBV6-3; D gene ambiguous. Germline V gene sequence: CDR1 MNHEY, CDR2 SVGEGT. Trimming left V 5 bases short and J 7 bases short, with 6 bases between. The CDR3 consists of 11 residues. DNA for the CDR3: TGTGCCAGCAGTCCCGGAAATGAGCAGTTCTTC. This encodes CASSPGNEQFF.

V and J are TRBV2 and TRBJ2-7; possible D gene TRBD1, 6 bases. CDR3 length equals 15 residues. The V end was cut by 2 bases, the J end by 1 base, with 12 bases between. Germline V lookup: CDR1 SNHLY, CDR2 FYNNEI. The CDR3 DNA reads as TGTGCCAGCAGTGAATGGACAGATGGGTCCTACGAGCAGTACTTC. Its protein product is CASSEWTDGSYEQYF.

The V and J genes are TRBV27 and TRBJ2-7; the D gene is possibly TRBD2 (5 bases). The CDR3 runs 16 residues. Germline V CDR1 and CDR2: MNHEY, SMNVEV (reference sequence). V was shortened by 6 bases and J by 3 bases, with 21 bases between the two germline ends. CDR3 sequence reads: CASRGSGSGRSYEQYF. As DNA, the CDR3 is TGTGCCAGCAGGGGGTCGGGCAGCGGAAGGAGCTACGAGCAGTACTTC.

The table lists this clone with a count of one. The chain uses TRBV6-1 and TRBJ1-6, with a possible D match to TRBD1 (5 bases). V lost 3 bases and J 8 bases, leaving 11 bases between the germline ends. Germline CDR1 MNHNS, CDR2 SASEGT. CDR3 length: 14 residues. The CDR3 is CASSEGESDSPLHF. In DNA form, the CDR3 reads TGTGCCAGCAGTGAGGGGGAATCTGATTCACCCCTCCACTTT.

Written as DNA, the CDR3 is TGTGCCAGCAGCCGGACGGTAGCGGGAGCGAGCACCGGGGAGCTGTTTTTT. The encoded protein is CASSRTVAGASTGELFF. This rearrangement joins TRBV11-2 to TRBJ2-2; the match to TRBD2 covers 9 bases. V was clipped by 5 bases and J by 4 bases; unmatched bases: 11. Germline V CDR1 and CDR2: SGHAT, FQNNGV. There are 17 residues in the CDR3.

This chain connects TRBV12-3 or TRBV12-4 to TRBJ1-2, with 7 bases identical to TRBD1. This CDR3 is built from 11 residues. The V segment lost 7 bases and the J segment 8 bases; nucleotides outside the gene matches: 4. The CDR3 nucleotides are TGTGCCAGCACCGACAGGGAAGGCTACACCTTC. Amino acid sequence: CASTDREGYTF.

J is TRBJ2-7 and V is TRBV30, with 7 bases matching TRBD2. V trimming: 3 bases; J trimming: 7 bases; junction bases outside the gene matches: 12. The CDR3 has 14 amino acids. The germline gives CDR1 GTSNPN, CDR2 SVGIG (reference sequence). This CDR3 is CAWSGYEGRGEQYF. The CDR3 DNA is TGTGCCTGGAGCGGATACGAGGGGCGGGGGGAGCAGTACTTC.

This sequence joins TRBV6-5 and TRBJ1-2; tentatively, D is TRBD1 (5 bases). Trimming took 2 bases from V and 8 from J, leaving 15 bases between them. CDR1 is MNHEY, CDR2 SVGAGI, per germline. CDR3 length: 14 amino acids. The CDR3 sequence is CASSYLSGAGGYTF. The CDR3 DNA is TGTGCCAGCAGTTACCTGAGCGGGGCCGGGGGCTACACCTTC.